The rows below give T cell receptor beta chains drawn from one sample of a study of tumor-infiltrating lymphocytes in primary liver carcinoma. TCRdb re-called the multiplex PCR reads with MiXCR, one entry per CDR3 protein. The repertoire holds nearly 200,000 distinct CDR3 sequences, approximately 65% seen once, with under 7.5% in the top ten. Sequencing was performed on peripheral blood. Every receptor here comes from a woman aged 55 to 70 with primary liver carcinoma and hepatitis B virus infection. The CDR3 runs from the conserved cysteine through the conserved F or W. The order of the fields is clone size, D gene, J gene, V gene, CDR3 DNA, CDR3 protein. A D gene is named only where the DNA matches it firmly. The size of a clone is reported for some rows only, either as once, few or many, or as a class for expanded clones.

.	.	TRBJ2-6	TRBV28	TGTGCCAGCAGTTTACTGGGCCTTGTCCAGTCTGGGGCCAACGTCCTGACTTTC	CASSLLGLVQSGANVLTF
.	TRBD2	TRBJ2-3	TRBV30	TGTGCCTGGAGCAGACTAGCGGGATCCCCAGCAGATACGCAGTATTTT	CAWSRLAGSPADTQYF
.	.	TRBJ2-7	TRBV29-1	TGCAGCGTGGCGATAGCGAGAACCTACGAGCAGTACTTC	CSVAIARTYEQYF
.	.	TRBJ1-5	TRBV7-9	TGTGCCAGCAGCTTAGGAGGGATCGGCGGCAGGGGAGATGAGCCGCCCCAGCATTTT	CASSLGGIGGRGDEPPQHF
many	.	TRBJ2-2	TRBV6-5	TGTGCCAGCAGTTATTCATTTTGGGGGCCCACCGGGGAGCTGTTTTTT	CASSYSFWGPTGELFF
.	.	TRBJ1-2	TRBV28	TGTGTCAGCAGTGATGGGGTACCCTATGGCTACACCTTC	CVSSDGVPYGYTF
.	.	TRBJ2-6	TRBV5-1	TGCGCCAGCAGCTTAGGCACAAGCTCTGGGGCCAACGTCCTGACTTTC	CASSLGTSSGANVLTF
.	TRBD2	TRBJ2-1	TRBV5-1	TGCGCCAGCAGCTATATAGCGGGAGGGTACAATGAGCAGTTCTTC	CASSYIAGGYNEQFF
few	TRBD1	TRBJ2-7	TRBV7-8	TGTGCCAGCAGCAAGACAGGGGATCGGGAGCAGTACTTC	CASSKTGDREQYF
.	.	TRBJ1-1	TRBV28	TGTAACTGCAGTTTCCAGGGTTACACTGAAGCTTTCTTT	CNCSFQGYTEAFF
.	.	TRBJ2-2	TRBV12-3/TRBV12-4	TGTGCCAGCAGTCCCCTCGGGGCCACGAACACCTTGGAGCTGTTTTTT	CASSPLGATNTLELFF
many	.	TRBJ1-5	TRBV12-3/TRBV12-4	TGTGCCAGCAGTCCCAGGGTAATCCAGCCCCAGCATTTT	CASSPRVIQPQHF
.	.	TRBJ1-1	TRBV18	TGTGCCAGCTCACCACTCCCTGAAGCTTTCTTT	CASSPLPEAFF
.	.	TRBJ2-5	TRBV7-9	TGTGCCAGCAGCTTAGGGCCAGGGTACCAGGAGACCCAGTACTTC	CASSLGPGYQETQYF
many	.	TRBJ2-4	TRBV5-4	TGTGCCAGCAGCCCTATTGGCGCCAAAAACATTCAGTACTTC	CASSPIGAKNIQYF
.	.	TRBJ2-7	TRBV29-1	TGCAGCGTTGAAGACTCAAAGGGATACTCCCACGAGCAGGACTTC	CSVEDSKGYSHEQDF
.	TRBD2	TRBJ2-1	TRBV7-3	TGTGCCAGCAGTCACGGGACTAGCACTGAGCAGTTCTTC	CASSHGTSTEQFF
many	TRBD1	TRBJ2-1	TRBV11-2	TGTGCCAGCAGCTCTATGGACAGGGGAGTTTCCTACAATGAGCAGTTCTTC	CASSSMDRGVSYNEQFF
.	.	TRBJ1-1	TRBV12-3/TRBV12-4	TGTGTCAGCAATACCTACCCGGGACGGGGGAACACTGAAGCTTTCTTT	CVSNTYPGRGNTEAFF
many	TRBD2	TRBJ2-1	TRBV29-1	TGCAGCGTTGATACGAGCGGGAGTATGGCATTCCATGAGCAGTTCTTC	CSVDTSGSMAFHEQFF
.	.	TRBJ2-7	TRBV11-2	TGTGCCAGCAGCTTAGCCAGGGAATACGAGCAGTACTTC	CASSLAREYEQYF
many	.	TRBJ2-5	TRBV12-3/TRBV12-4	TGTGCCAGCAGTAATAGCGACCAAGAGACCCAGTACTTC	CASSNSDQETQYF
.	TRBD2	TRBJ2-1	TRBV12-3/TRBV12-4	TGTGCCAGCAGTCACCGACTAGCGGAACAGTTCTTC	CASSHRLAEQFF
.	.	TRBJ1-5	TRBV6-1	TGTGCCAGCAGGAGGGAGGCTCCTCTGAAGCCCCAGCATTTT	CASRREAPLKPQHF
few	TRBD2	TRBJ2-7	TRBV28	TGTGCCAGCAGTTCCCCCGCTAGCGGGTACTACGAGCAGTACTTC	CASSSPASGYYEQYF
few	.	TRBJ2-3	TRBV7-8	TGTGCCAGCAGCTTAGGGGGCGGTGGAGATACGCAGTATTTT	CASSLGGGGDTQYF
.	.	TRBJ2-1	TRBV5-1	TGCGCCAGCAGGCTAGCAGACTACAATGAGCAGTTCTTC	CASRLADYNEQFF
.	.	TRBJ2-7	TRBV6-1	TGTGCCAGCAGCCTCGGGCCCTACAAGCAGTACTTC	CASSLGPYKQYF
.	TRBD1	TRBJ1-1	TRBV11-2	TGTGCCAGCAGCTTTGGGACAGGGGGAACTGGAGCTTTCTTT	CASSFGTGGTGAFF
.	.	TRBJ2-7	TRBV30	TGTGCCTGGGCTTTAATGGGCACTAGATACGAGCAGTACTTC	CAWALMGTRYEQYF
many	.	TRBJ2-1	TRBV20-1	TGCAGTGCTAGACTAGGGATTGAGCAGTTCTTC	CSARLGIEQFF
.	.	TRBJ1-5	TRBV7-9	TGTGCCAGCAGCTTACTGACAGATAATAGCAATCAGCCCCAGCATTTT	CASSLLTDNSNQPQHF
.	TRBD2	TRBJ2-3	TRBV5-4	TGTGCCAGCAGCTTTAGTGGGACTAGCGGATCTTCTAGCACAGATACGCAGTATTTT	CASSFSGTSGSSSTDTQYF
.	TRBD1	TRBJ1-1	TRBV11-2	TGTGTCAGCAGCTCTGGACAGGGGGCTTACGGCGCTTTCTTT	CVSSSGQGAYGAFF
.	TRBD1	TRBJ2-5	TRBV28	TGTGCCAGCAGCGATCTTACAGGGGTTGTGGGTTTGGAGACCCAGTACTTC	CASSDLTGVVGLETQYF
once	.	TRBJ2-1	TRBV6-1	TGTGCCAGCAGTGTGGTGGTTGGGCAGAGGAGCTCCCGCGATAATCGAAATCGGCAGTTCTTC	CASSVVVGQRSSRDNRNRQFF
many	.	TRBJ1-2	TRBV4-2	TGTGCCAGCAGCCTGTTTGGGACTTCGAATGGCTACACCTTC	CASSLFGTSNGYTF
few	TRBD2	TRBJ2-7	TRBV14	TGTGCCAGCAGGGCGACTAGCGGGAGCTCCTACGAGCAGTACTTC	CASRATSGSSYEQYF
few	TRBD1	TRBJ2-4	TRBV24-1	TGTGCCACCAGTGATTCGAGGACAGGGTCAAGGGCCGGGAACATTCAGTACTTC	CATSDSRTGSRAGNIQYF
.	TRBD1	TRBJ1-2	TRBV11-2	TGTGTCAGCAGCACTACGACAGGGAGGGTGGACTATGGCTACACATTC	CVSSTTTGRVDYGYTF
.	.	TRBJ2-3	TRBV14	TGTGCCAGCAGTCCCTCGCTAATAGATACGCAGTATTTT	CASSPSLIDTQYF
many	TRBD2	TRBJ2-1	TRBV10-3	TGTGCCATCAGTCTAGCGGGAGGTGCTGAGCAGTTCTTC	CAISLAGGAEQFF
.	.	TRBJ1-1	TRBV6-6	TGTGCCAGCAGTTATGACGGTCCCCAGAGGTCTGCAGCTTTCTTT	CASSYDGPQRSAAFF
few	TRBD2	TRBJ2-3	TRBV6-4	TGTGCCAGCAAGACTAGCGGGAGCTCGTTGGATACGCAGTATTTT	CASKTSGSSLDTQYF
few	.	TRBJ2-3	TRBV25-1	TGTGCCAGCAGTGAATATAAGGCTAGCTATAGCACAGATACGCAGTATTTT	CASSEYKASYSTDTQYF
many	.	TRBJ1-1	TRBV7-8	TGTGCCAGCAGCTTACACGAAACATACTCTGAAGCTTTCTTT	CASSLHETYSEAFF
many	.	TRBJ1-6	TRBV6-6	TGTGCCAGCAGTTACGGTCCTTACAGGGAAGGGAATTCACCCCTCCACTTT	CASSYGPYREGNSPLHF
.	.	TRBJ1-5	TRBV11-2	TGTGCTAGCAGCTTAGATCCAGGGGGCAATCAGCCCCAGCATTTT	CASSLDPGGNQPQHF
many	.	TRBJ2-1	TRBV25-1	TGTGCCAGCAGTGAGCCGGGACCTGGCAATGAGCAGTTCTTC	CASSEPGPGNEQFF
.	.	TRBJ2-4	TRBV5-1	TGCGCCAGCAGCTTGGACAGTCCCCTAGCCAAAAACATTCAGTACTTC	CASSLDSPLAKNIQYF
few	.	TRBJ2-1	TRBV5-1	TGCGCCAGCAAGGACAGATACAATGAGCAGTTCTTC	CASKDRYNEQFF
.	.	TRBJ2-1	TRBV11-1	TGCACCTGCAGCTTAGCGCGCGGGAAATCCTACAATGAGCAGTTCTTC	CTCSLARGKSYNEQFF
.	TRBD2	TRBJ2-4	TRBV10-3	TGTGCCATCAGTGGGGGCCCCGGGACTACCGGGAGCCCGACCCAAAACACTCAGTACTTC	CAISGGPGTTGSPTQNTQYF
.	.	TRBJ2-4	TRBV6-5	TGTGCCGGCAGTTACGCGGCGGGAAGCAAAAACATTCAGAACTTC	CAGSYAAGSKNIQNF
many	.	TRBJ2-2	TRBV11-2	TGTGCCAGCAGCTCGAGGGGGAACACCGGGGAGCTGTTTTTT	CASSSRGNTGELFF
once	.	TRBJ2-7	TRBV12-3/TRBV12-4	TGTGCCAGCAGTTTTTGGGACATGGGGGGCACCTACGAGCAGTACTTC	CASSFWDMGGTYEQYF
few	.	TRBJ2-5	TRBV6-5	TGTGCCAGCAGTTACTCGAGTAGTGGTGGGTCCCAAGAGACCCAGTACTTC	CASSYSSSGGSQETQYF